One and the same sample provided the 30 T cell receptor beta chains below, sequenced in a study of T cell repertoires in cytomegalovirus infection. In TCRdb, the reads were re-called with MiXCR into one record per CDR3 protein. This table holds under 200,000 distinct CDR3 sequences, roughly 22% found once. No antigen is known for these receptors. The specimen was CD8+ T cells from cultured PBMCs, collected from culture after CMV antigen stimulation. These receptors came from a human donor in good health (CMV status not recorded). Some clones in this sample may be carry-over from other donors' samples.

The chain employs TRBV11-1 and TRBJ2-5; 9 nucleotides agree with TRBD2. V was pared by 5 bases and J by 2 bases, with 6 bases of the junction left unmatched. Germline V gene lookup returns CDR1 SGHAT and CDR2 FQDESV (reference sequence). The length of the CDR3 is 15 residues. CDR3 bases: TGTGCCAGCAGCCCCCGCCTAGCGGGGCAAGAGACCCAGTACTTC. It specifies CASSPRLAGQETQYF.

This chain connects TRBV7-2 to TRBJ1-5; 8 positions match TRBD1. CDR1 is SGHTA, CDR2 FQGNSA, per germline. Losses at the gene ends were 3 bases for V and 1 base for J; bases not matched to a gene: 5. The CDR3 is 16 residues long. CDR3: CASSFGGDRSNQPQHF. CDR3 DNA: TGTGCCAGCAGCTTCGGGGGGGACAGGAGCAATCAGCCCCAGCATTTT.

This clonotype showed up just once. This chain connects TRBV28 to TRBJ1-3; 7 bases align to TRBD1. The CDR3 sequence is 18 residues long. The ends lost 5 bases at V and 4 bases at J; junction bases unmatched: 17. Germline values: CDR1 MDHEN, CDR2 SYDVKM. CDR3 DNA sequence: TGTGCCAGCAGTCACCGGGACAGAAGCTTTATGCCAGGAAACACCATATATTTT. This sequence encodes CASSHRDRSFMPGNTIYF.

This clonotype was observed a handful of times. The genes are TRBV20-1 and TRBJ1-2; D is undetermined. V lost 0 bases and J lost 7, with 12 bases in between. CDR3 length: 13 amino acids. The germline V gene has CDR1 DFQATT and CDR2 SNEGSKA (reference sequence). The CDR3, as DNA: TGCAGTGCTAGAGACCTCGTGGGTCCTGGCTACACCTTC. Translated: CSARDLVGPGYTF.

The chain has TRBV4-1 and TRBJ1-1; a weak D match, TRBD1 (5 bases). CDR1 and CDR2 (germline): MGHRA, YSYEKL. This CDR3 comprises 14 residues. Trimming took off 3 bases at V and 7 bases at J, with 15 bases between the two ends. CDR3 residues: CASSQLGGAGEAFF. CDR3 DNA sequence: TGCGCCAGCAGCCAGTTAGGAGGGGCGGGTGAAGCTTTCTTT.

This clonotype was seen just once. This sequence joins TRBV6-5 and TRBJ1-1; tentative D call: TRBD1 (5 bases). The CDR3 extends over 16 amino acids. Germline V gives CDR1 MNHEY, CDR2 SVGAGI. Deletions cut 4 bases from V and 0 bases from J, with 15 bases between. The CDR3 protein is CASSFGGAGLNTEAFF. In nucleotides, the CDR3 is TGTGCCAGCAGTTTTGGAGGGGCGGGGTTGAACACTGAAGCTTTCTTT.

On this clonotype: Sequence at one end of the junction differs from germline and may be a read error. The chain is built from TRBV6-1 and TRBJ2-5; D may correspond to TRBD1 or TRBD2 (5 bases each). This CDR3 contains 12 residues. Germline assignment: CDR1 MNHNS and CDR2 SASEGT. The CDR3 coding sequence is TGTGCCAGCAGGGGGGACCGTCCCACCCCGGACTTC. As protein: CASRGDRPTPDF.

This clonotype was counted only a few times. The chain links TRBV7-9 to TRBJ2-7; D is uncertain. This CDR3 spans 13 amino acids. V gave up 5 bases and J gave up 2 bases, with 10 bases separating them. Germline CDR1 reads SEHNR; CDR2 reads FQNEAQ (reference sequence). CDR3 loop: CASSLPGPYEQYF. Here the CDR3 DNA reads TGTGCCAGCAGCCTCCCCGGCCCCTACGAGCAGTACTTC.

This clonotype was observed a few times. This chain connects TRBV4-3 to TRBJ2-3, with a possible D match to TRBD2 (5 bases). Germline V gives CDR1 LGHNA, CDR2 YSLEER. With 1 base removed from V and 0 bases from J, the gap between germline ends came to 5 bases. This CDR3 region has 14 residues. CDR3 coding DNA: TGCGCCAGCAGCCAAGCGGGGAGCACAGATACGCAGTATTTT. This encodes CASSQAGSTDTQYF.

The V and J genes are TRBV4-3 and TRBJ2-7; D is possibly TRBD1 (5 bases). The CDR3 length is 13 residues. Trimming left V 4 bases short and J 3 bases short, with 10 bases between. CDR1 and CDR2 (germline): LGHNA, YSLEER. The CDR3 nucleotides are TGCGCCAGCAGCCCCTTCACAGGCTACGAGCAGTACTTC. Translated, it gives CASSPFTGYEQYF.

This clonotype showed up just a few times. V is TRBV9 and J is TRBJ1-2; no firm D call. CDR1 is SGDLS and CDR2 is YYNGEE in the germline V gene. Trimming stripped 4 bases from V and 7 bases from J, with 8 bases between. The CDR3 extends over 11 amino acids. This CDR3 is CASSPLPGYTF. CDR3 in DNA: TGTGCCAGCAGCCCCCTCCCTGGCTACACCTTC.

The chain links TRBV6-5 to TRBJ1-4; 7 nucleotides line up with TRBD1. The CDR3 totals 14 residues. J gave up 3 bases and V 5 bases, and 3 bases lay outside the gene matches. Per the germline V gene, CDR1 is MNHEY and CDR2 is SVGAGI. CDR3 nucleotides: TGTGCCAGCAGTCCAGGGGGGTCTAATGAAAAACTGTTTTTT. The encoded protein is CASSPGGSNEKLFF.

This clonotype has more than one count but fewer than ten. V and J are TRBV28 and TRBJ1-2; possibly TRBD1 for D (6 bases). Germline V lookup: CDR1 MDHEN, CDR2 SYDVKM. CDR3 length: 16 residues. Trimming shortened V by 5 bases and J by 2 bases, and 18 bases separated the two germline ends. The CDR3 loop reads CASSEWAGGSNYGYTF. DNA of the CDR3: TGTGCCAGCAGTGAATGGGCTGGGGGCTCAAACTATGGCTACACCTTC.

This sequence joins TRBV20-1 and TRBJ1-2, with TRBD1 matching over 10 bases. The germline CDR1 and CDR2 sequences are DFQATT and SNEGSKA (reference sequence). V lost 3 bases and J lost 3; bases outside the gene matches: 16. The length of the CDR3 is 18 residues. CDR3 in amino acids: CSASLQLPGQGFHYGYTF. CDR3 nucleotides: TGCAGTGCTAGTCTTCAGCTGCCGGGACAGGGGTTCCACTATGGCTACACCTTC.

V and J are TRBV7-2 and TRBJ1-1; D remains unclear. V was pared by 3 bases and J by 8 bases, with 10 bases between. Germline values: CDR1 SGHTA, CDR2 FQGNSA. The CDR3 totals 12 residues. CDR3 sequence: CASSLGIPEAFF. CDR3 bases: TGTGCCAGCAGCTTGGGGATCCCCGAAGCTTTCTTT.

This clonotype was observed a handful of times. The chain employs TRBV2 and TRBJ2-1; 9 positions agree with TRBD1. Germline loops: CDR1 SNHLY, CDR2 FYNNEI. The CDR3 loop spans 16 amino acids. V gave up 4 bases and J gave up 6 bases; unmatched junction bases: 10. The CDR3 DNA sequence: TGTGCCAGCAGTGGTTCGGGGACAGGGCTCGGCAATGAGCAGTTCTTC. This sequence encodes CASSGSGTGLGNEQFF. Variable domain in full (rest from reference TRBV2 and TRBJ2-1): EPEVTQTPSHQVTQMGQEVILRCVPISNHLYFYWYRQILGQKVEFLVSFYNNEISEKSEIFDDQFSVERPDGSNFTLKIRSTKLEDSAMYFCASSGSGTGLGNEQFFGPGTRLTVL.

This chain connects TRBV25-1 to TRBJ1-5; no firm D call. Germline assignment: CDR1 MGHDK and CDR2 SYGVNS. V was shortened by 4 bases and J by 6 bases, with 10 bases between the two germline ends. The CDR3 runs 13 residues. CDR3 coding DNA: TGTGCCAGCAGTGGTTTATTAAGTCAGCCCCAGCATTTT. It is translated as CASSGLLSQPQHF.

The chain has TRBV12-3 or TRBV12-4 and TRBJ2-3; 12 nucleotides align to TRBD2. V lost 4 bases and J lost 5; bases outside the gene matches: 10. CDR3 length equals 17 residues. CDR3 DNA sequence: TGTGCCAGCAGTTCCCTATCCGGGACTAGCGGGTTAGATACGCAGTATTTT. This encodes CASSSLSGTSGLDTQYF.

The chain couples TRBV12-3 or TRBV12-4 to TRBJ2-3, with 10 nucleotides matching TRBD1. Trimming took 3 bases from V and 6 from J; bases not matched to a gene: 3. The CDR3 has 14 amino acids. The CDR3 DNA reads TGTGCCAGCAGTTTCGGGACAGGGGCGGATACGCAGTATTTT. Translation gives CASSFGTGADTQYF.

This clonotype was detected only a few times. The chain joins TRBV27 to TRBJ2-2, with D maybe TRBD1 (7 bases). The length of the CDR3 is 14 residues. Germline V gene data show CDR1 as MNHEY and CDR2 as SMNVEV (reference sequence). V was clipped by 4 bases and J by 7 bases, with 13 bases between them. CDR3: CASSSTGEVGELFF. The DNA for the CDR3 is TGTGCCAGCAGTTCTACAGGGGAGGTCGGGGAGCTGTTTTTT.

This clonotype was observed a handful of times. For the CDR3, the DNA is TGTGCCAGCAGCCCGACAGGGGTAGATACGCAGTATTTT. Residues: CASSPTGVDTQYF. The chain recombines TRBV7-3 with TRBJ2-3, with 8 bases lining up with TRBD1. Germline CDR1 reads SGHTA; CDR2 reads FQGTGA. This CDR3 contains 13 residues. V was pared by 5 bases and J by 5 bases, with 3 bases of the junction left unmatched.

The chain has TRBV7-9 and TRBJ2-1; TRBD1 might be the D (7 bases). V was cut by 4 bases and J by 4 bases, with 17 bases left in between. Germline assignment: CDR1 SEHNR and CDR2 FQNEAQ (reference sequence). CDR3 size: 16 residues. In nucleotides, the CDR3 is TGTGCCAGCAGCTCCCCCGGAGGGGACAGATACAATGAGCAGTTCTTC. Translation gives CASSSPGGDRYNEQFF.

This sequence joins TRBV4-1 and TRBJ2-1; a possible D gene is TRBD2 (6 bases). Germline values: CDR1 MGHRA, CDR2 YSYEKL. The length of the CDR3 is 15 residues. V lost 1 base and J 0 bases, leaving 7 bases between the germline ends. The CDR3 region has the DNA TGCGCCAGCAGCCAAGTCGGGAGCTCCTACAATGAGCAGTTCTTC. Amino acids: CASSQVGSSYNEQFF.

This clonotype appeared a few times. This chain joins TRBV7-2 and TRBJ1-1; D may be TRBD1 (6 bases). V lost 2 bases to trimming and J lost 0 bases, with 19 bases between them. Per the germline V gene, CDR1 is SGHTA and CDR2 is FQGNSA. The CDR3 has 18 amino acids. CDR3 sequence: CASSLRGQAQLMNTEAFF. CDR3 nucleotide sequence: TGTGCCAGCAGCTTAAGGGGACAAGCTCAGCTAATGAACACTGAAGCTTTCTTT. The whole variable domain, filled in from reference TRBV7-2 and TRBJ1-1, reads GAGVSQSPSNKVTEKGKDVELRCDPISGHTALYWYRQSLGQGLEFLIYFQGNSAPDKSGLPSDRFSAERTGGSVSTLTIQRTQQEDSAVYLCASSLRGQAQLMNTEAFFGQGTRLTVV.

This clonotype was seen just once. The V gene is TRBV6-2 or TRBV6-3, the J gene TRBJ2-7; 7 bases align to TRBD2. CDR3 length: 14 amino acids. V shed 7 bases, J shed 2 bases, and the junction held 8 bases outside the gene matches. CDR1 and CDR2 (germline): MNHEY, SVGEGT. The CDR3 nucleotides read TGTGCCAGCACTATCGGCGGGGGTCCCTACGAGCAGTACTTC. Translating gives CASTIGGGPYEQYF.

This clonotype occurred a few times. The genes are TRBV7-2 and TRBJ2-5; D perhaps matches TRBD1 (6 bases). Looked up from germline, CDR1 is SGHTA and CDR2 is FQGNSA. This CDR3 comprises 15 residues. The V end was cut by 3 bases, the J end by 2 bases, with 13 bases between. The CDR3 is CASSFSPGTQETQYF. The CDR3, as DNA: TGTGCCAGCAGCTTTAGCCCCGGGACACAAGAGACCCAGTACTTC.

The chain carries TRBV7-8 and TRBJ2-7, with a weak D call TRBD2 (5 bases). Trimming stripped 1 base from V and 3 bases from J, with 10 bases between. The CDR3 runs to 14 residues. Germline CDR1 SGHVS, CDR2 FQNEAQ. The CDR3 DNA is TGTGCCAGCAGCTTAGGCGGGCTTCTCTACGAGCAGTACTTC. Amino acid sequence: CASSLGGLLYEQYF. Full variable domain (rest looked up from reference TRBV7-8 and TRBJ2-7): GAGVSQSPRYKVAKRGQDVALRCDPISGHVSLFWYQQALGQGPEFLTYFQNEAQLDKSGLPSDRFFAERPEGSVSTLKIQRTQQEDSAVYLCASSLGGLLYEQYFGPGTRLTVT.

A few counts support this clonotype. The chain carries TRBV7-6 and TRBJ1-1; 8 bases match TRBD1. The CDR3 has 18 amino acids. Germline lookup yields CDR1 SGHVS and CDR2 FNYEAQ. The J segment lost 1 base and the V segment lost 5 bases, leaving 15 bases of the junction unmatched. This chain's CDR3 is CASSKRGGVGTGNTEAFF. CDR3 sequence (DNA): TGTGCCAGCAGCAAAAGAGGCGGGGTTGGGACAGGGAACACTGAAGCTTTCTTT.

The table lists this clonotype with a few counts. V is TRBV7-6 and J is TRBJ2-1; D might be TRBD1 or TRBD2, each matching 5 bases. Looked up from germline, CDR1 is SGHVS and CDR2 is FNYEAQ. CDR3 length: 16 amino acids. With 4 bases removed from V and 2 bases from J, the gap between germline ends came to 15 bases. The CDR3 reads CASSSPGTTPYNEQFF. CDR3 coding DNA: TGTGCCAGCAGCTCACCCGGGACCACACCCTACAATGAGCAGTTCTTC.

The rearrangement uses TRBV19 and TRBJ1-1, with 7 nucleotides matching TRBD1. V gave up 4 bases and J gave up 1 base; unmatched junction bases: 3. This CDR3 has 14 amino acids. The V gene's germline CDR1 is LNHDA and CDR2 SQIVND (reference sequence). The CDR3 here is CASSKGGGNTEAFF. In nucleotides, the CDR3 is TGTGCCAGTAGTAAAGGGGGCGGGAACACTGAAGCTTTCTTT.